A selection of T cell receptor beta chains follows, all from one sample in a study of shared clonotypes between healthy human individuals. Method: immunoSEQ multiplex PCR; TCRdb's copy keeps in-frame clones and lacks some. The sample yields around 2.3 million clones, approximately 96% seen once. Sample: naive CD4+ T cells sorted from blood. Source of these receptors: a man aged 18 to 30 in good health. The CDR3 runs from the conserved cysteine through the conserved F or W. A D gene is named only where the DNA matches it firmly. Size values are once, few and many counts, or a class for expanded clones, and some rows have none.

.	TRBV5-5	TRBJ2-7	.	TGTGCCAGCAGCTTGACAGGTTCCGAGCAGTACTTC	CASSLTGSEQYF
.	TRBV5-1	TRBJ2-2	.	TGCGCCAGCAGCCGCTTAGCGCCGAACACCGGGGAGCTGTTTTTT	CASSRLAPNTGELFF
.	TRBV9	TRBJ1-4	TRBD1	TGTGCCAGCAGCATCAAGGGGGCGACTAATGAAAAACTGTTTTTT	CASSIKGATNEKLFF
.	TRBV9	TRBJ1-3	.	TGTGCCAGCAGCGTAGGAGGGACCGTCTCCTCTGGAAACACCATATATTTT	CASSVGGTVSSGNTIYF
.	TRBV7-9	TRBJ2-5	.	TGTGCCAGCAGCCCCCAGGAAAAGACCCAGTACTTC	CASSPQEKTQYF
.	TRBV6-6	TRBJ1-1	.	TGTGCTACTGGGGGACCCCAGAACACTGAAGCTTTCTTT	CATGGPQNTEAFF
.	TRBV4-2	TRBJ1-5	.	TGTGCCAGCAGCCAAGATATCGGGCAGGGAAAGGGTCAGCCCCAGCATTTT	CASSQDIGQGKGQPQHF
.	TRBV6-5	TRBJ2-7	.	TGTGCCAGCAGTTACTCTGGACAGCCTACCTACGAGCAGTACTTC	CASSYSGQPTYEQYF
.	TRBV2	TRBJ1-3	TRBD1	TGTGCCAGCAGTGTAGGACAGGGTCGGGCGGACACCATATATTTT	CASSVGQGRADTIYF
.	TRBV2	TRBJ2-1	.	TGTGCCAGACAGAAGAGCTCCTACAATGAGCAGTTCTTC	CARQKSSYNEQFF
.	TRBV10-3	TRBJ2-2	TRBD1	TGTGCCATCAGTACAGGGACAGGGGTCACCGGGGAGCTGTTTTTT	CAISTGTGVTGELFF
.	TRBV4-1	TRBJ1-4	.	TGCGCCAGCAGCCAAGATCCGGTGGATGAAAAACTGTTTTTT	CASSQDPVDEKLFF
.	TRBV30	TRBJ1-2	TRBD1	TGTGCCTGGAGGGGACAGGGGCTAAACTATGGCTACACCTTC	CAWRGQGLNYGYTF
.	TRBV7-2	TRBJ2-5	.	TGTGCCAGCAGCTTAGACGGACGAGGCGTCGAGGAGACCCAGTACTTC	CASSLDGRGVEETQYF
once	TRBV5-4	TRBJ1-4	.	TGTGCCAGCAGCTCCACAGGGAGGGCAACTAATGAAAAACTGTTTTTT	CASSSTGRATNEKLFF
.	TRBV10-3	TRBJ2-1	TRBD2	TGTGCCATCAGTGAGGGACTAGCGGGAGGCGATGAGCAGTTCTTC	CAISEGLAGGDEQFF
.	TRBV18	TRBJ2-5	.	TGTGCCAGCTCACCACCGAGTATGCAGGGAGAGGGGACCCAGTACTTC	CASSPPSMQGEGTQYF
.	TRBV28	TRBJ2-7	TRBD2	TGTGCCAGCAAAAGTCCGGCTAGCGGGACCTACGAGCAGTACTTC	CASKSPASGTYEQYF
once	TRBV5-1	TRBJ2-2	TRBD2	TGCGCCAGCACAGCGGGGGAGCCAGTGAACACCGGGGAGCTGTTTTTT	CASTAGEPVNTGELFF
.	TRBV19	TRBJ2-1	.	TGTGCCAGTAGTCCAGGGTTAGGAAACTACAATGAGCAGTTCTTC	CASSPGLGNYNEQFF
.	TRBV6-5	TRBJ1-1	.	TGTGCCAGCAGTCAGGGGACCACTGAAGCTTTCTTT	CASSQGTTEAFF
.	TRBV7-9	TRBJ1-1	.	TGTGCCAGCAGCTTAGCGGCGGTGAACACTGAAGCTTTCTTT	CASSLAAVNTEAFF
.	TRBV14	TRBJ2-2	.	TGTGCCAGCAGCCAAGAGACTGGCGCCTTGGGGACCGGGGAGCTGTTTTTT	CASSQETGALGTGELFF
.	TRBV28	TRBJ1-2	.	TGTGCCAGCAGTTTAGGCGAACACTATGGCTACACCTTC	CASSLGEHYGYTF
.	TRBV5-1	TRBJ2-2	TRBD1	TGCGCCAGCAGCTTGGACAGGGGGCGCGGGGAGCTGTTTTTT	CASSLDRGRGELFF
.	TRBV10-3	TRBJ2-7	.	TGTGCCTATTCCTTCGGGGACGAGCAGTACTTC	CAYSFGDEQYF
.	TRBV7-9	TRBJ1-3	TRBD1	TGTGCCAGCAGCTTAGGGACAGGGAGTGGAAACACCATATATTTT	CASSLGTGSGNTIYF